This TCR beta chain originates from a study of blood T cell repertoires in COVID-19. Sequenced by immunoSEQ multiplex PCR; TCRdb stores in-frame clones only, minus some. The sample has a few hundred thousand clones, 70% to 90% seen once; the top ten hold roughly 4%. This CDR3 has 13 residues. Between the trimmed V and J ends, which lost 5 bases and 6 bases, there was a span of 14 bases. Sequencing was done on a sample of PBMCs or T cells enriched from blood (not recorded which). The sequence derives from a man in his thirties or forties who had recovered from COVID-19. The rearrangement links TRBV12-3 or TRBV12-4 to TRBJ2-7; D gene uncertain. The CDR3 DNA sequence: TGTGCCAGCAGTCCCCTCCTCAGAGGCGAGCAGTACTTC. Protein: CASSPLLRGEQYF.